Below are 20 T cell receptor beta chains sequenced from a single sample in a study of blood T cell repertoires in COVID-19. The table came from immunoSEQ multiplex PCR; TCRdb's copy has only in-frame clones and leaves some out. The sample gives a few hundred thousand clones, 80% to 90% of which show up once; under 7% is in the top ten. Sequenced: PBMCs or T cells enriched from blood (not recorded which). These receptors originate from a woman between 45 and 65 years old who had been exposed to COVID-19.

This chain uses TRBV18 with TRBJ1-1; D gene ambiguous. The V gene lost 6 bases and the J gene lost 3 bases, with 11 bases spanning the gap. Germline V CDR1 and CDR2: KGHSH, LQKENI. This CDR3 is built from 13 residues. As DNA, the CDR3 is TGTGCCAGCTCTCTCGCGAGAGACACTGAAGCTTTCTTT. It translates to CASSLARDTEAFF.

The genes are TRBV19 and TRBJ2-3; 8 bases map to TRBD1. V shed 5 bases and J 2 bases; nucleotides not matched to a gene: 6. The CDR3 loop spans 15 amino acids. Germline CDR1 LNHDA, CDR2 SQIVND (reference sequence). In nucleotides, the CDR3 is TGTGCCAGTAGTCCGCCGGGACAGGCCACAGATACGCAGTATTTT. Residues: CASSPPGQATDTQYF.

The chain combines TRBV3-1 (or the pseudogene TRBV3-2) with TRBJ1-1; D ambiguous. The germline CDR1 and CDR2 sequences are LGHDT and YNNKEL (reference sequence). V was clipped by 1 base and J by 10 bases, with 16 bases between them. The CDR3 is 14 amino acids. CDR3 DNA sequence: TGTGCCAGCAGCCAAGGCCGGACTTCCTCGGGAGCTTTCTTT. Amino acids: CASSQGRTSSGAFF.

The chain couples TRBV3-1 (or the pseudogene TRBV3-2) to TRBJ1-1; 8 bases are a match to TRBD1. The V and J ends lost 4 bases and 7 bases, in that order; junction bases with no gene match: 8. Germline values: CDR1 LGHDT, CDR2 YNNKEL (reference sequence). This CDR3 contains 14 residues. The CDR3 sequence is CASSRVGQGSEAFF. CDR3 in DNA: TGTGCCAGCAGCCGAGTCGGACAGGGAAGTGAAGCTTTCTTT.

The chain employs TRBV10-3 and TRBJ1-1; D perhaps matches TRBD1 (6 bases). The V gene's germline CDR1 is ENHRY and CDR2 SYGVKD. The CDR3 spans 13 residues. The germline V and J ends were trimmed by 5 bases and 1 base, with 8 bases remaining between them. The CDR3 reads CAISWTENTEAFF. The CDR3 nucleotides are TGTGCCATCAGTTGGACAGAGAACACTGAAGCTTTCTTT.

The chain joins TRBV5-1 to TRBJ1-2; TRBD1 matches 11 bases. Trimming took 1 base from V and 0 from J; bases not matched to a gene: 2. The germline CDR1 and CDR2 sequences are SGHRS and YFSETQ. CDR3 length equals 16 residues. CDR3 amino acids: CASSLRGQGANYGYTF. The CDR3, as DNA: TGCGCCAGCAGCTTGAGGGGACAGGGGGCTAACTATGGCTACACCTTC.

The chain has TRBV6-1 and TRBJ1-2; possible D gene TRBD1, 5 bases. Trimming cost V 1 base and J 5 bases, with 11 bases left between them. The CDR3 is made up of 14 amino acids. Germline values: CDR1 MNHNS, CDR2 SASEGT. The CDR3 DNA is TGTGCCAGCAGTGAAGGGCGGGGGAGGTATGGCTACACCTTC. It encodes CASSEGRGRYGYTF.

This clone has just a few counts. The chain couples TRBV3-1 (or the pseudogene TRBV3-2) to TRBJ1-6; D remains unclear. The CDR3 is 15 residues long. Deletions cut 4 bases from V and 6 bases from J, with 13 bases between. Germline V CDR1 and CDR2: LGHDT, YNNKEL (reference sequence). The CDR3 DNA reads as TGTGCCAGCAGCCCACTCCGGAGAAGTAATTCACCCCTCCACTTT. Amino acid sequence: CASSPLRRSNSPLHF.

The chain couples TRBV18 to TRBJ2-5; 9 nucleotides align to TRBD1. The germline gives CDR1 KGHSH, CDR2 LQKENI. This CDR3 spans 15 amino acids. Trimming at V came to 4 bases and at J to 6 bases, leaving 9 bases not matched to a gene. CDR3 bases: TGTGCCAGCTCACAAAACAGGGGGCAGCAAAAGACCCAGTACTTC. This translates into CASSQNRGQQKTQYF.

The J gene is TRBJ1-5, the V gene TRBV18; D possibly corresponds to TRBD1 (5 bases). The CDR3 contains 13 residues. V shed 6 bases and J shed 4 bases, with 10 bases lying between them. CDR1 and CDR2 from the germline V gene are KGHSH and LQKENI. The CDR3 here is CASSSGGNQPQHF. CDR3 DNA: TGTGCCAGCTCCAGCGGGGGGAATCAGCCCCAGCATTTT. Using reference TRBV18 and TRBJ1-5 for the parts outside the CDR3, the full variable domain is NAGVMQNPRHLVRRRGQEARLRCSPMKGHSHVYWYRQLPEEGLKFMVYLQKENIIDESGMPKERFSAEFPKEGPSILRIQQVVRGDSAAYFCASSSGGNQPQHFGDGTRLSIL.

The CDR3 coding sequence is TGTGCCAGCAGTGAGTACAGGGGGCGAGGGGAGCTGTTTTTT. Its translation: CASSEYRGRGELFF. The chain employs TRBV6-1 and TRBJ2-2, with 9 bases that match TRBD1. This CDR3 is built from 14 residues. CDR1 is MNHNS and CDR2 is SASEGT in the germline V gene. After removal of 3 bases from V and 8 bases from J, the junction contained 4 bases not matched to a gene.

The chain recombines TRBV9 with TRBJ1-3; D uncertain. V dropped 4 bases and J dropped 0 bases, with 11 bases sitting between them. Germline V gives CDR1 SGDLS, CDR2 YYNGEE. This CDR3 comprises 15 residues. The CDR3 DNA sequence: TGTGCCAGCAGCCCCGGCGGAGGCTCTGGAAACACCATATATTTT. Translating it yields CASSPGGGSGNTIYF.

The V and J genes are TRBV2 and TRBJ2-1; 14 nucleotides match TRBD2. This CDR3 has 18 amino acids. With V trimmed by 4 bases and J by 8 bases, 13 bases remained unmatched. In germline, CDR1 is SNHLY, CDR2 FYNNEI. CDR3 sequence (DNA): TGTGCCAGCAGTGCACTACTCGGGACTAGCGGGGGTTCGGATGAGCAGTTCTTC. This codes for CASSALLGTSGGSDEQFF. Looking up the rest from reference TRBV2 and TRBJ2-1 gives the full variable domain: EPEVTQTPSHQVTQMGQEVILRCVPISNHLYFYWYRQILGQKVEFLVSFYNNEISEKSEIFDDQFSVERPDGSNFTLKIRSTKLEDSAMYFCASSALLGTSGGSDEQFFGPGTRLTVL.

J is TRBJ2-1 and V is TRBV4-2; the match to TRBD2 covers 9 bases. Per germline, CDR1 LGHNA and CDR2 YNFKEQ. The junction had 5 bases not matched to a gene; V was cut back by 0 bases and J by 5 bases. The CDR3 consists of 16 residues. CDR3 bases: TGTGCCAGCAGCCAAGAAGAGACTAGCGGCAACAATGAGCAGTTCTTC. Protein sequence: CASSQEETSGNNEQFF.

This clone was detected once. The CDR3 reads CSASSLGTGGSYEQYF. CDR3 in DNA: TGCAGTGCTAGTTCCCTCGGGACAGGGGGCAGCTACGAGCAGTACTTC. This chain connects TRBV20-1 to TRBJ2-7, with 12 bases aligning to TRBD1. Germline-derived CDR1 and CDR2 are DFQATT and SNEGSKA (reference sequence). V lost 3 bases to trimming and J lost 3 bases; unmatched junction nucleotides: 9. There are 16 residues in the CDR3.

The chain recombines TRBV7-9 with TRBJ1-2; 8 nucleotides align to TRBD1. The CDR3 spans 14 residues. Per the germline V gene, CDR1 is SEHNR and CDR2 is FQNEAQ (reference sequence). V lost 2 bases and J lost 8; bases outside the gene matches: 7. CDR3 nucleotide sequence: TGTGCCAGCAGCTTACCGACAGGGGTTGGAGGCTACACCTTC. Its translation is CASSLPTGVGGYTF. Drawing the rest from reference TRBV7-9 and TRBJ1-2, the complete variable domain is DTGVSQNPRHKITKRGQNVTFRCDPISEHNRLYWYRQTLGQGPEFLTYFQNEAQLEKSRLLSDRFSAERPKGSFSTLEIQRTEQGDSAMYLCASSLPTGVGGYTFGSGTRLTVV.

This chain uses TRBV2 with TRBJ1-1, with D tentatively TRBD1 (6 bases). Germline V gene data show CDR1 as SNHLY and CDR2 as FYNNEI. Trimming took 8 bases from V and 1 from J, leaving 11 bases between them. The CDR3 loop spans 13 amino acids. Here the CDR3 DNA reads TGTGCCAGCGGCGGACAGACGAACACTGAAGCTTTCTTT. Protein sequence: CASGGQTNTEAFF.

V gene TRBV11-3 combines with J gene TRBJ1-3, with D unclear. The V gene lost 4 bases and the J gene lost 0 bases, with 16 bases spanning the gap. Germline CDR1 SGHNT, CDR2 YENEEA. The CDR3 runs 17 residues. In DNA form, the CDR3 reads TGTGCCAGCAGCTCCCCGGGAGACGGAAGCTCTGGAAACACCATATATTTT. Protein: CASSSPGDGSSGNTIYF.

This chain links TRBV4-3 with TRBJ1-6; TRBD1 might be the D (6 bases). The CDR3 loop spans 15 amino acids. Germline V CDR1 and CDR2: LGHNA, YSLEER. V lost 3 bases to trimming and J lost 6 bases, with 12 bases between them. In nucleotides, the CDR3 is TGCGCCAGCAGCCAGGAACAGGGTTCTAATTCACCCCTCCACTTT. Amino acids: CASSQEQGSNSPLHF.

This chain joins TRBV11-2 and TRBJ1-2; the D gene is possibly TRBD1 (6 bases). CDR3 length: 16 residues. Germline CDR1 and CDR2: SGHAT and FQNNGV. V was pared by 0 bases and J by 4 bases, with 15 bases between. The CDR3 spells CASSLDGRGASYGYTF. The DNA of the CDR3 is TGTGCCAGCAGCTTAGATGGGCGGGGGGCGAGCTATGGCTACACCTTC.